Sequencing of this TCR beta chain was carried out in a study of regulatory T cells in long-lasting Graves disease. Sequencing libraries for TCR beta were prepared with iRepertoire HTBI primers and Arm-PCR of CDR3 regions. From the multiplex PCR reads, TCRdb called clonotypes with MiXCR, one entry per CDR3 protein. Of some 240,000 distinct CDR3 sequences listed, around 20% are singletons. Time point of the sample: newly diagnosed GD, antithyroid drugs for less than 3 months. After RNA was extracted from PBMCs, the TCR library was made from it. The sample holds many counts of this clonotype. The CDR3 runs to 13 residues. Germline CDR1 and CDR2: MNHEY and SVGAGI. Trimming removed 4 bases at V and 6 bases at J, with 10 bases between. These data also formed part of another study, on T cells in Graves' hyperthyroidism and ophthalmopathy.

V is TRBV6-5 and J is TRBJ2-1, with D maybe TRBD2 (6 bases). The sequence came from a woman between 25 and 40 years old with Graves disease. This material consisted of peripheral blood mononuclear cells (PBMCs), taken at new diagnosis, from a patient treated with antithyroid drugs. CDR3 DNA sequence: TGTGCCAGCAGTTCCGGGACTCTCAATGAGCAGTTCTTC. This sequence encodes CASSSGTLNEQFF.